This entry concerns a single TCR beta chain. Its target is unknown. The sample belongs to a study of cytomegalovirus exposure and HLA in healthy donors. Study context: Assignment to the Caucasian-associated ancestry cluster applied to over 70% of the roughly 400 genotyped donors. Whole-study results and caveats: Cytomegalovirus status was reportedly diagnosed by the classifier with high sensitivity and specificity.

PCR was performed using 60 Vbeta and 13 Jbeta primers. Produced via immunoSEQ multiplex PCR; TCRdb's table is partial and in-frame only. The sample yields over 140,000 clones, about 80% seen once. CDR1 and CDR2 from the germline V gene are SQVTM and ANQGSEA. Trimming removed 7 bases from V and 4 bases from J, with 5 bases in between. CDR3 length equals 10 residues. The V call is TRBV29-1, the J call TRBJ2-1; D is uncertain. The receptor's source is a man aged 25 to 40 in good health and CMV-seropositive. The sample consisted of PBMCs. Here the CDR3 DNA reads TGCAGCGCTATATACAATGAGCAGTTCTTC. Its protein is CSAIYNEQFF.